Following are 5 T cell receptor beta chains from one sample sequenced in a study of early T cells in non-severe SARS-CoV-2 infection. TCRdb reprocessed the 5' RACE reads with MiXCR, giving one entry per CDR3 protein. The sample lists about 66,000 distinct CDR3 sequences, 20% occurring once. This sample comprised whole blood, obtained at baseline. These receptor sequences come from an adult who was a healthcare worker with PCR-confirmed SARS-CoV-2 infection or an uninfected control (not recorded which).

This rearrangement joins TRBV7-9 to TRBJ1-4, with D perhaps TRBD1 (6 bases). Germline CDR1 SEHNR, CDR2 FQNEAQ (reference sequence). V was cut by 0 bases and J by 6 bases, with 11 bases left in between. CDR3 length: 15 residues. This CDR3 is CASSLAGTTDEKLFF. CDR3 sequence (DNA): TGTGCCAGCAGCTTAGCAGGGACAACGGATGAAAAACTGTTTTTT.

The chain recombines TRBV6-5 with TRBJ1-1; D is ambiguous. The germline V gene has CDR1 MNHEY and CDR2 SVGAGI. This CDR3 comprises 14 residues. Deletions cut 6 bases from V and 5 bases from J, with 16 bases between. CDR3 in amino acids: CASSHGRRPTEAFF. The CDR3 region has the DNA TGTGCCAGCAGCCACGGACGGCGTCCGACTGAAGCTTTCTTT.

J is TRBJ1-1 and V is TRBV7-2; a weak D match, TRBD1 (5 bases). V lost 5 bases and J lost 3, with 16 bases in between. Germline V lookup: CDR1 SGHTA, CDR2 FQGNSA. The CDR3 contains 15 residues. CDR3 nucleotides: TGTGCCAGCAGCCAACGGAGGATGGGGGACACTGAAGCTTTCTTT. Its translation is CASSQRRMGDTEAFF. The whole variable domain, remainder taken from reference TRBV7-2 and TRBJ1-1, is GAGVSQSPSNKVTEKGKDVELRCDPISGHTALYWYRQSLGQGLEFLIYFQGNSAPDKSGLPSDRFSAERTGGSVSTLTIQRTQQEDSAVYLCASSQRRMGDTEAFFGQGTRLTVV.

The genes are TRBV7-9 and TRBJ1-5; no clear D gene. Trimming cost V 2 bases and J 4 bases, with 6 bases left between them. The CDR3 has 13 amino acids. In germline, CDR1 is SEHNR, CDR2 FQNEAQ (reference sequence). In DNA form, the CDR3 reads TGTGCCAGCAGCTTAAATCAGAATCAGCCCCAGCATTTT. Protein product: CASSLNQNQPQHF.

The V call is TRBV30, the J call TRBJ1-1; D gene uncertain. With 6 bases removed from V and 0 bases from J, the gap between germline ends came to 8 bases. Germline CDR1 and CDR2: GTSNPN and SVGIG (reference sequence). The CDR3 consists of 12 residues. CDR3 DNA: TGTGCCTGTACCGTTATGAACACTGAAGCTTTCTTT. Translated: CACTVMNTEAFF.